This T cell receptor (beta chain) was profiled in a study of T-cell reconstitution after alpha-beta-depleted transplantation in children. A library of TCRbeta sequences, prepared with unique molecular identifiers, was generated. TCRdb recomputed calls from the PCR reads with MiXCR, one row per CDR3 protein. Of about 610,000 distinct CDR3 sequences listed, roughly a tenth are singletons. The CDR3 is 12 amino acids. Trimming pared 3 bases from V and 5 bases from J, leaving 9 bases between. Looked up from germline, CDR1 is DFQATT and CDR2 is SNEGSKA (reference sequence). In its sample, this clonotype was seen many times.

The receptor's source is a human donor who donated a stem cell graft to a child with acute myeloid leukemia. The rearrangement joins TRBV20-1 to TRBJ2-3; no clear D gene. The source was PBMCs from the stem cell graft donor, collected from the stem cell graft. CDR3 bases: TGCAGTGCTAGTCCGACGGGAGATACGCAGTATTTT. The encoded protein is CSASPTGDTQYF.